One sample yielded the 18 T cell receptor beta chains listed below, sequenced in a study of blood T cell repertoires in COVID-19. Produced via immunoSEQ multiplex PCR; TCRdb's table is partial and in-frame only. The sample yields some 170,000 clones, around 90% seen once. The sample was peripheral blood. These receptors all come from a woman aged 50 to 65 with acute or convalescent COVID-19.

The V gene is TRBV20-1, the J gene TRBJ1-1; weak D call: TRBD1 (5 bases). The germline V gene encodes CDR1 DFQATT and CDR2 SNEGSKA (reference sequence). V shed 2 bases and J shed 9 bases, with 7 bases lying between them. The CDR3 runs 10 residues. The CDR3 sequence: CSARLGQAFF. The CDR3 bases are TGCAGTGCTAGACTGGGGCAAGCTTTCTTT.

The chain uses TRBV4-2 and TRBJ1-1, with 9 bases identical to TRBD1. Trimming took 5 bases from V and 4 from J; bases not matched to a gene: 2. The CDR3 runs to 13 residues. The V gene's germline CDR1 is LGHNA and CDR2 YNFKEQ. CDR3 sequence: CASSGQGITEAFF. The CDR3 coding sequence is TGTGCCAGCAGCGGACAGGGGATCACTGAAGCTTTCTTT.

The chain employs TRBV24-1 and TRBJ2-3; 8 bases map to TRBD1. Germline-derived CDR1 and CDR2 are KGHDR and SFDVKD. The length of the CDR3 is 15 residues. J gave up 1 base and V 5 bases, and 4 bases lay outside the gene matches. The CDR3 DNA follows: TGTGCCACCAGTGCGTCGACAGGGGGCACAGATACGCAGTATTTT. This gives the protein CATSASTGGTDTQYF.

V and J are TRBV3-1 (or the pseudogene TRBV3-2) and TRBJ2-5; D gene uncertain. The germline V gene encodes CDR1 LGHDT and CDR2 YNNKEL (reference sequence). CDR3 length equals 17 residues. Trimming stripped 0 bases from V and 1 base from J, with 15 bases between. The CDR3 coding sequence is TGTGCCAGCAGCCAAGAGAGAGTGGTCTACTCCCAAGAGACCCAGTACTTC. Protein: CASSQERVVYSQETQYF.

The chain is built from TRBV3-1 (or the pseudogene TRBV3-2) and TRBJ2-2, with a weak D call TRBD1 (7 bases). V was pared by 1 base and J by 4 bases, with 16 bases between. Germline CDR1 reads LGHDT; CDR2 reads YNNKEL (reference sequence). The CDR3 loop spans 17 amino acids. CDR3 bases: TGTGCCAGCAGCCAAGTGATGTTGCAGGGGGGCACCGGGGAGCTGTTTTTT. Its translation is CASSQVMLQGGTGELFF.

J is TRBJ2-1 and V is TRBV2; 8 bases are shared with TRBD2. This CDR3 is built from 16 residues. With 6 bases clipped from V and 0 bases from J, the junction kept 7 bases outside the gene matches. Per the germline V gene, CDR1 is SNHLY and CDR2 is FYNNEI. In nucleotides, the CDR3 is TGTGCCAGCAGCCCCTCGGGGGGGCCCTCCTACAATGAGCAGTTCTTC. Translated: CASSPSGGPSYNEQFF. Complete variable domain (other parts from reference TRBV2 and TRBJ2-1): EPEVTQTPSHQVTQMGQEVILRCVPISNHLYFYWYRQILGQKVEFLVSFYNNEISEKSEIFDDQFSVERPDGSNFTLKIRSTKLEDSAMYFCASSPSGGPSYNEQFFGPGTRLTVL.

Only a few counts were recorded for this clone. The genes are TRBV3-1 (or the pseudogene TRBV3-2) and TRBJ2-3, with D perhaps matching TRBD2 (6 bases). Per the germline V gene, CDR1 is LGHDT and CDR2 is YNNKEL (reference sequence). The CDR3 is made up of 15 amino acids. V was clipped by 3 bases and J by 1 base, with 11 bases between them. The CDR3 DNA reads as TGTGCCAGCAGCCAGACGGCTAGCGGCACAGATACGCAGTATTTT. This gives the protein CASSQTASGTDTQYF.

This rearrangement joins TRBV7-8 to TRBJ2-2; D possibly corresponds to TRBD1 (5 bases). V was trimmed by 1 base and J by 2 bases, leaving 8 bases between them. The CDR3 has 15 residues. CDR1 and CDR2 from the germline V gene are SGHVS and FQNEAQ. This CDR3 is CASSLDQGNTGELFF. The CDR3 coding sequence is TGTGCCAGCAGCTTAGATCAGGGTAACACCGGGGAGCTGTTTTTT. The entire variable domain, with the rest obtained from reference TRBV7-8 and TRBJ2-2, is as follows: GAGVSQSPRYKVAKRGQDVALRCDPISGHVSLFWYQQALGQGPEFLTYFQNEAQLDKSGLPSDRFFAERPEGSVSTLKIQRTQQEDSAVYLCASSLDQGNTGELFFGEGSRLTVL.

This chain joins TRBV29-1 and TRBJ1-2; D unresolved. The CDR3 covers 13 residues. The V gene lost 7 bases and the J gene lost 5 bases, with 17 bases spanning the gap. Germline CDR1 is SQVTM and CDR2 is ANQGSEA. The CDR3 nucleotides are TGCAGCGCCGTTGAGGGAATTTATTATGGCTACACCTTC. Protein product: CSAVEGIYYGYTF.

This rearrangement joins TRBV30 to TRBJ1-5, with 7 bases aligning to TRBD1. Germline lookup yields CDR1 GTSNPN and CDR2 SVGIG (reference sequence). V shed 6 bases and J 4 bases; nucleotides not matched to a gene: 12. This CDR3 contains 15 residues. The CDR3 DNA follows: TGTGCCTGCGGAGTGACGAGGGGGCGAAATCAGCCCCAGCATTTT. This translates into CACGVTRGRNQPQHF.

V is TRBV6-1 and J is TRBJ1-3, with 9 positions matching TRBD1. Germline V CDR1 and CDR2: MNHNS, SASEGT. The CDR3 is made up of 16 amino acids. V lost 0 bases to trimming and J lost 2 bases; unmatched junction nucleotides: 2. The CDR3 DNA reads TGTGCCAGCAGTGAAGCATGGACAGGGGCTGGAAACACCATATATTTT. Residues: CASSEAWTGAGNTIYF.

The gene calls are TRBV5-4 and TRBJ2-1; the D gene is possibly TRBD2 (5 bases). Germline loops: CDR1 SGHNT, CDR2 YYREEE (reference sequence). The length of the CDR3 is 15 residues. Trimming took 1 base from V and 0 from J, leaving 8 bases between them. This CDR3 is CASSLSGNSYNEQFF. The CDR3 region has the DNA TGTGCCAGCAGCTTGTCGGGAAACTCCTACAATGAGCAGTTCTTC.

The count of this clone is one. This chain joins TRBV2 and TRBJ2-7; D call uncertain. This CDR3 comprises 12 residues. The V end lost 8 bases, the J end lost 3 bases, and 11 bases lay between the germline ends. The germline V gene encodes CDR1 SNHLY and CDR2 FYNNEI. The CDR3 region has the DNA TGTGCCAGCTCCCCCCTAAACTACGAGCAGTACTTC. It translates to CASSPLNYEQYF.

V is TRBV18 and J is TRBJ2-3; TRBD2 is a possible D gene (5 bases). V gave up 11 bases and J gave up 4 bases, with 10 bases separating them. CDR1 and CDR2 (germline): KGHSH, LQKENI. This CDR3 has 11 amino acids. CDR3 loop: CAGGSADTQYF. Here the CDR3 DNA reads TGTGCCGGAGGTAGCGCAGATACGCAGTATTTT.

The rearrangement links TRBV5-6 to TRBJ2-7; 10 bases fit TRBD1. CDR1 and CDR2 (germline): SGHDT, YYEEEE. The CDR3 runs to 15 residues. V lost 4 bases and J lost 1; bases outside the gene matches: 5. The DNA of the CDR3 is TGTGCCAGCAGCACAAGGACAGGGGGTTCCTACGAGCAGTACTTC. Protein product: CASSTRTGGSYEQYF.

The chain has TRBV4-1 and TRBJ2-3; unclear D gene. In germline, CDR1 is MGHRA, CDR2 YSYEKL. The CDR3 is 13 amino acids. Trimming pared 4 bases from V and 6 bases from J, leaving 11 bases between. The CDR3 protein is CASSLLLTDTQYF. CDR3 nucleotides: TGCGCCAGCAGCCTATTGCTAACGGATACGCAGTATTTT.

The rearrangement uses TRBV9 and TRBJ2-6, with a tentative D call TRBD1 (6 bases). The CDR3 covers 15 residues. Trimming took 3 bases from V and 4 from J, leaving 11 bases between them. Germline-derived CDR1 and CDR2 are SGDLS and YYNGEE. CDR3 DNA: TGTGCCAGCAGCGCCACAGGGTTCGGGGCCAACGTCCTGACTTTC. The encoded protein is CASSATGFGANVLTF.

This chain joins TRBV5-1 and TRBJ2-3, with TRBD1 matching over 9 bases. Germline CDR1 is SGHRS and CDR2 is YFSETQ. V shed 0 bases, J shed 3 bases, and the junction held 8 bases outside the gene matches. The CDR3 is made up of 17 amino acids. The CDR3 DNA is TGCGCCAGCAGCTTGGCCCCGCCGGGACAGGGTACAGATACGCAGTATTTT. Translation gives CASSLAPPGQGTDTQYF.